The 4 T cell receptor beta chains listed next were all sequenced from one sample in a study of spatial heterogeneity in lung cancer. TCRdb re-called the 5' RACE reads through MiXCR, storing one row per CDR3 protein. The sample lists about 8,400 distinct CDR3 sequences, 8.2% occurring once. Sample time point: sample taken at primary tumor resection. General study results and limits: Higher tumor mutation counts went along with higher counts of expanded intratumoral alpha and beta TCRs.

Their antigens are not known. The sequencing used lung tumor tissue, collected at surgery. The origin of the receptors is a male donor with early-stage non-small cell lung cancer.

This clonotype is medium-sized. V and J are TRBV3-1 and TRBJ2-5, with D tentatively TRBD1 or TRBD2 (5 bases each). The V gene's germline CDR1 is LGHDT and CDR2 YNNKEL (reference sequence). Trimming cost V 5 bases and J 5 bases, with 15 bases left between them. The CDR3 extends over 14 amino acids. CDR3 residues: CASSEPGPAETQYF. The CDR3 nucleotides are TGTGCCAGCAGCGAACCGGGACCTGCGGAGACCCAGTACTTC.

By its share, this clonotype is medium-sized. CDR3 residues: CSALRGVLETQYF. DNA of the CDR3: TGCAGCGCCTTGCGTGGGGTTTTGGAGACCCAGTACTTC. The gene calls are TRBV29-1 and TRBJ2-5; no definite D call. CDR1 is SQVTM, CDR2 ANQGSEA, per germline. CDR3 size: 13 residues. Trimming removed 7 bases at V and 5 bases at J, with 17 bases between.

The V gene is TRBV7-8, the J gene TRBJ1-5; the D is unclear. Trimming cost V 5 bases and J 6 bases, with 14 bases left between them. The CDR3 totals 14 residues. Germline loops: CDR1 SGHVS, CDR2 FQNEAQ. For the CDR3, the DNA is TGTGCCAGCAGCCCAGACCCAGACGGTCAGCCCCAGCATTTT. Amino acid sequence: CASSPDPDGQPQHF.

This clonotype is termed medium-sized. V is TRBV6-5 and J is TRBJ1-3; D gene unclear. The germline V gene encodes CDR1 MNHEY and CDR2 SVGAGI. The CDR3 runs 12 residues. V lost 6 bases and J 2 bases, leaving 5 bases between the germline ends. The CDR3 DNA sequence: TGTGCCAGCAGAGGGACTGGAAACACCATATATTTT. Residues: CASRGTGNTIYF.